The clone carrying this TCR beta chain occurred a few times. Its specificity is unknown. The data derive from a study of cytomegalovirus exposure and HLA in healthy donors. Study outcomes and limitations: What was likely a sequencing artifact was a cluster of highly shared sequence variants.

V dropped 7 bases and J dropped 7 bases, with 19 bases sitting between them. The CDR3 totals 14 residues. Germline values: CDR1 LNHDA, CDR2 SQIVND (reference sequence). PCR was performed using 60 Vbeta and 13 Jbeta primers. Profiled with immunoSEQ multiplex PCR; TCRdb holds only in-frame clones, not every one. The repertoire has approximately 140,000 clones, less than 85% of them found once; the top ten carry about 10%. The J gene is TRBJ1-1, the V gene TRBV19; D is possibly TRBD1 (5 bases). Sequenced input: PBMCs. This TCR was recovered from a woman in her fifties or sixties in good health and CMV-seropositive. Here the CDR3 reads CASNPRQYGGEAFF. In DNA, the CDR3 is TGTGCCAGTAACCCCCGACAGTACGGGGGTGAAGCTTTCTTT.